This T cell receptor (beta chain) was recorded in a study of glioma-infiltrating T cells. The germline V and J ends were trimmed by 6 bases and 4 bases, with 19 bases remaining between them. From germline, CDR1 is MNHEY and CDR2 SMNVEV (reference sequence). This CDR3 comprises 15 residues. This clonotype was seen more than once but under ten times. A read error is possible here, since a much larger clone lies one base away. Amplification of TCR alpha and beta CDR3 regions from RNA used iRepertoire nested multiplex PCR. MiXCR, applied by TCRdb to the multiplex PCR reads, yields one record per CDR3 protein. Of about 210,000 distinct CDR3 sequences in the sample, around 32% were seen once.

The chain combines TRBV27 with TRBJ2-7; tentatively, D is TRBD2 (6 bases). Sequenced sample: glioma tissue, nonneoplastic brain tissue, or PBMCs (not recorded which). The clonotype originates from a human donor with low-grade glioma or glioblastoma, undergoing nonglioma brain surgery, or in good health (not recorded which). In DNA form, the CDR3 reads TGTGCCAGCAGCAAGACTAGAGGGAGTCAGTACGAGCAGTACTTC. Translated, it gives CASSKTRGSQYEQYF.